The TCR beta chain described here comes from a study of blood T cell repertoires in COVID-19. Turning to the study itself: The origin of the acute and convalescent COVID-19 samples was the United States, Italy and Spain. In each case, the material was cDNA or gDNA derived from T cells, B-cell-depleted T cells, or PBMCs.

Enrolled during active infection, Seattle patients were then followed longitudinally. Authors' data handling: From reference gene primer amplification, estimates of nucleated cell counts were derived. The data were produced by immunoSEQ multiplex PCR, yet TCRdb's version contains in-frame clones alone and is incomplete. D and trimming were read from the DNA, whereas the V and J calls and clone size are those reported in that table. Of about 150,000 clones in the sample, 70% to 85% were seen once. The germline V gene has CDR1 MGHRA and CDR2 YSYEKL. The CDR3 length is 15 residues. V gave up 1 base and J gave up 4 bases; unmatched junction bases: 1.

Sequencing was carried out using peripheral blood. This sequence joins TRBV4-1 and TRBJ1-1; 12 bases agree with TRBD1. This TCR was recovered from a man in his sixties with COVID-19, enrolled during active disease. The CDR3 sequence is CASSQGDRGPTEAFF. The CDR3 DNA follows: TGCGCCAGCAGCCAAGGGGACAGGGGGCCCACTGAAGCTTTCTTT.